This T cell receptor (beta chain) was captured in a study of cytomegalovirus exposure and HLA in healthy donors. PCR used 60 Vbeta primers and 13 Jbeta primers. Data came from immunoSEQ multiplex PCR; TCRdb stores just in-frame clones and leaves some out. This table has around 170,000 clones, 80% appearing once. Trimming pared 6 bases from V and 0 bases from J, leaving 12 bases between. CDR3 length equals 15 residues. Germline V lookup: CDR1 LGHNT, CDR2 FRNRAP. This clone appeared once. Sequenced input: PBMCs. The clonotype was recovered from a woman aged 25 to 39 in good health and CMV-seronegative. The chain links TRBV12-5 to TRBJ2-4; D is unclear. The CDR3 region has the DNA TGTGCTAGTGGACCCGCGGCTCTAGCCAAAAACATTCAGTACTTC. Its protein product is CASGPAALAKNIQYF. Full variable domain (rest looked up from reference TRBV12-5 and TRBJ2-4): DARVTQTPRHKVTEMGQEVTMRCQPILGHNTVFWYRQTMMQGLELLAYFRNRAPLDDSGMPKDRFSAEMPDATLATLKIQPSEPRDSAVYFCASGPAALAKNIQYFGAGTRLSVL.